The clone carrying this T cell receptor (beta chain) appeared once. CDR3 size: 15 residues. Germline values: CDR1 WNHNN, CDR2 SYGVQD (reference sequence). V lost 6 bases to trimming and J lost 7 bases, with 21 bases between them. Per the study methods: By means of reference gene primer amplification, nucleated cell counts were estimated. Sequencing used immunoSEQ multiplex PCR; TCRdb keeps in-frame clones, though not all of them. That table supplies the V and J calls and clone size; D and trimming were determined from the DNA. The sample lists fewer than 300,000 clones; more than 85% were seen once. This entry is derived from a study of blood T cell repertoires in COVID-19. Study as a whole: The United States, Italy and Spain provided the acute and convalescent COVID-19 samples. Nucleic acid was either cDNA or gDNA, and it came from T cells, B-cell-depleted T cells, or PBMCs.

The sequenced sample was peripheral blood. The sequence derives from a man under 40 with acute or convalescent COVID-19. The chain uses TRBV10-1 and TRBJ1-2, with a possible D match to TRBD1 (6 bases). This CDR3 is CASSPGGAGRSGYTF. The CDR3 DNA sequence: TGCGCCAGCAGCCCTGGGGGGGCAGGGAGAAGTGGCTACACCTTC.